This is a list of T cell receptor beta chains from one sample in a study of immune evolution from preneoplasia to lung adenocarcinoma. Sequencing used immunoSEQ multiplex PCR; TCRdb keeps in-frame clones, though not all of them. The sample shows 4,500 to 7,000 clones, 55% to 70% of them seen only once. The material sequenced was FFPE adjacent normal lung tissue. These receptors were obtained from a person at least 80 years old with lung adenocarcinoma. Each CDR3 is given with its conserved first and last residue. D genes are given only for firm matches. Size tells how often a clone was seen (once, few, many) or the class of an expanded clone, and some rows leave it out.

J: TRBJ1-6; D: TRBD1; V: TRBV6-5; size: -; DNA: TGTGCCAGTCGGGGGACAGGGGACTCACCCCTCCACTTT; CDR3: CASRGTGDSPLHF
J: TRBJ1-4; D: TRBD1; V: TRBV7-8; size: -; DNA: TGTGCCAGCAGCTCGGGGACAGGACCTAATGAAAAACTGTTTTTT; CDR3: CASSSGTGPNEKLFF
J: TRBJ2-7; D: TRBD2; V: TRBV10-2; size: once; DNA: TGCGCCACCGGGACTATCTACGAGCAGTACTTC; CDR3: CATGTIYEQYF
J: TRBJ2-3; D: TRBD1; V: TRBV7-2; size: once; DNA: TGTGCCAGCAGCCTGGGACAGGGAGATACGCAGTATTTT; CDR3: CASSLGQGDTQYF
J: TRBJ2-2; D: TRBD2; V: TRBV29-1; size: -; DNA: TGCAGCATCCAGGGACTAGCGGGGGCGAACACCGGGGAGCTGTTTTTT; CDR3: CSIQGLAGANTGELFF
J: TRBJ1-3; D: -; V: TRBV7-2; size: -; DNA: TGTGCCAGCGGGTCCGGGACTCCTGGAAACACCATATATTTT; CDR3: CASGSGTPGNTIYF
J: TRBJ1-2; D: TRBD1; V: TRBV2; size: few; DNA: TGTGCCAGCATGTCACAGGGGGCGGCTTCCTATGGCTACACCTTC; CDR3: CASMSQGAASYGYTF
J: TRBJ2-2; D: -; V: TRBV7-8; size: -; DNA: TGTGCCAGCAGCCTAAGCGGTGGGGAGCTGTTTTTT; CDR3: CASSLSGGELFF
J: TRBJ2-7; D: -; V: TRBV4-2; size: -; DNA: TGTGCCAGCAGCCAAGATATGACAGTTTCCTACGAGCAGTACTTC; CDR3: CASSQDMTVSYEQYF
J: TRBJ2-4; D: -; V: TRBV9; size: -; DNA: TGTGCCAGCAGCGATGGCGTCGGGGACATTCAGTACTTC; CDR3: CASSDGVGDIQYF
J: TRBJ2-7; D: -; V: TRBV6-9; size: -; DNA: TGTGCCAGCAAGACCACAGGGGGGGAAGTACGCGAGCAGTACTTC; CDR3: CASKTTGGEVREQYF
J: TRBJ2-2; D: -; V: TRBV11-2; size: few; DNA: TGTGCCAGCAGCTTAGCGAGCACCGGGGAGCTGTTTTTT; CDR3: CASSLASTGELFF
J: TRBJ1-6; D: -; V: TRBV4-3; size: -; DNA: TGCGCCAGCAGCCAGGATACAAACAATAATTCACCCCTCCACTTT; CDR3: CASSQDTNNNSPLHF
J: TRBJ1-1; D: -; V: TRBV28; size: once; DNA: TGTGCCAGCAGTCCCCCAGATCGGGGAGCTTTCTTT; CDR3: CASSPPDRGAFF
J: TRBJ2-3; D: TRBD1; V: TRBV11-3; size: once; DNA: TGTGCCAGCAGCCCATACAGGGGGCTGATAACTAGCACAGATACGCAGTATTTT; CDR3: CASSPYRGLITSTDTQYF
J: TRBJ2-1; D: TRBD2; V: TRBV7-9; size: -; DNA: TGTGCCAGCAGCTCCGGGACTAGGAATGAGCAGTTCTTC; CDR3: CASSSGTRNEQFF
J: TRBJ2-7; D: -; V: TRBV6-5; size: -; DNA: TGTGCCAGCAGTCCCGGGACAACCTTCGAGCAGTACTTC; CDR3: CASSPGTTFEQYF
J: TRBJ2-5; D: -; V: TRBV4-1; size: once; DNA: TGCGCCAGCAGCCAAGGAACAAGTAGGGAGACCCAGTACTTC; CDR3: CASSQGTSRETQYF
J: TRBJ2-1; D: -; V: TRBV4-1; size: once; DNA: TGCGCCAGCAGCCAATTACGATTGTCCTACAATGAGCAGTTCTTC; CDR3: CASSQLRLSYNEQFF
J: TRBJ2-7; D: -; V: TRBV7-9; size: -; DNA: TGTGCCAGCAGCCTAAGCTCCTACGAGCAGTACTTC; CDR3: CASSLSSYEQYF
J: TRBJ1-5; D: -; V: TRBV28; size: -; DNA: TGTGCCAGCAGTTCCGGCGGACAGCCCCAGCATTTT; CDR3: CASSSGGQPQHF
J: TRBJ1-1; D: -; V: TRBV11-3; size: -; DNA: TGTGCCAGCAGACCCGGGGCAGGTAGCACTGAAGCTTTCTTT; CDR3: CASRPGAGSTEAFF